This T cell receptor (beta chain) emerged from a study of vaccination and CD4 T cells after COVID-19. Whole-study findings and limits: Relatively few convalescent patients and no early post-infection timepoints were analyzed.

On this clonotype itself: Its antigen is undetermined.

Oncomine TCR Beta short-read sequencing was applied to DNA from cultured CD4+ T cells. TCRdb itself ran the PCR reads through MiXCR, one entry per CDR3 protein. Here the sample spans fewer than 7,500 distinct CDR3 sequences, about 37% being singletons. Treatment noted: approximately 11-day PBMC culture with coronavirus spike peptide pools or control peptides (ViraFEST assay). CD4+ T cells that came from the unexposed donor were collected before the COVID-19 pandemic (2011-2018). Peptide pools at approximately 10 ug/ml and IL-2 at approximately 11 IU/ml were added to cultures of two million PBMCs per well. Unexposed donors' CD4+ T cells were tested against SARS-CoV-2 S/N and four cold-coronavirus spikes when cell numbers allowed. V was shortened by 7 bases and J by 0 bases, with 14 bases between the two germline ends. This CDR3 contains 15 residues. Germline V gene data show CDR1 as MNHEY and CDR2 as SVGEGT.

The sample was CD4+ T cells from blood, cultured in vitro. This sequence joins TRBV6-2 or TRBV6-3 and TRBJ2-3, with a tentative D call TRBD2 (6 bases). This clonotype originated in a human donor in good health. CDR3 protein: CASTPRAGSTDTQYF. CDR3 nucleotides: TGTGCCAGCACCCCGAGGGCGGGGAGCACAGATACGCAGTATTTT.